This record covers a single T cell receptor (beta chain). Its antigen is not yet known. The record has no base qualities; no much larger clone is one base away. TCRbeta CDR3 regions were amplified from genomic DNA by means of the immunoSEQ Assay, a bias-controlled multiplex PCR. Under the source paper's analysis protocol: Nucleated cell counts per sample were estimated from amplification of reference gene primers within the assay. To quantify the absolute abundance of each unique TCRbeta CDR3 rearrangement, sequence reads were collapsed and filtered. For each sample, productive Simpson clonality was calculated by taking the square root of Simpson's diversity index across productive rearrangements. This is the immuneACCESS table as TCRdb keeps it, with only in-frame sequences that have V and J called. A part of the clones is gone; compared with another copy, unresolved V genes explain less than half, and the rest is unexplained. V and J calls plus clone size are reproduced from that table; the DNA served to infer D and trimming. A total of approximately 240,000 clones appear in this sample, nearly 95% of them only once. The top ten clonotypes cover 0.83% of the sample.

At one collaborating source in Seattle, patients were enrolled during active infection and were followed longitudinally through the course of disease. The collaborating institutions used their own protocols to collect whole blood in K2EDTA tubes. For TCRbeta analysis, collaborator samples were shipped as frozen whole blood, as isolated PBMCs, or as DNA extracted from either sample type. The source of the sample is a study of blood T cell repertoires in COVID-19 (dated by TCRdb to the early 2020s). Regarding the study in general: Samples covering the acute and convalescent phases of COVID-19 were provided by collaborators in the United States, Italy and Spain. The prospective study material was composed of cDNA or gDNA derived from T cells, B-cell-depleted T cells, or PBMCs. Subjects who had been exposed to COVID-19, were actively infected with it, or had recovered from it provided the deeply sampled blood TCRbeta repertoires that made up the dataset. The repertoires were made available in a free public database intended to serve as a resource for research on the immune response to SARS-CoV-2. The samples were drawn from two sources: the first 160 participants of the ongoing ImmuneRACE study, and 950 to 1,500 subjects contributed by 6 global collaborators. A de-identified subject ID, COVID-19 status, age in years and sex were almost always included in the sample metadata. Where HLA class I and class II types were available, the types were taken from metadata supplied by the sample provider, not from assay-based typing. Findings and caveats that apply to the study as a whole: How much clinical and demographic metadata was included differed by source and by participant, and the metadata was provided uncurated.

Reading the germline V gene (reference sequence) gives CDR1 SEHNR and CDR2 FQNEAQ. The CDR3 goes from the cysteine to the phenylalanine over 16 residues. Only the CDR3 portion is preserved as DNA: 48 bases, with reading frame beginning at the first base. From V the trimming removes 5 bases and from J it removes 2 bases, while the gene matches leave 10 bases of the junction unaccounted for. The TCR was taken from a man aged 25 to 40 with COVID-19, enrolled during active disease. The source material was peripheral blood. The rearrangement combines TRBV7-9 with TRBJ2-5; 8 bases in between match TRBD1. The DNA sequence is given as TGTGCCAGCAGCCCCATAGGACAGGGACCACAAGAGACCCAGTACTTC. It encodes CASSPIGQGPQETQYF.